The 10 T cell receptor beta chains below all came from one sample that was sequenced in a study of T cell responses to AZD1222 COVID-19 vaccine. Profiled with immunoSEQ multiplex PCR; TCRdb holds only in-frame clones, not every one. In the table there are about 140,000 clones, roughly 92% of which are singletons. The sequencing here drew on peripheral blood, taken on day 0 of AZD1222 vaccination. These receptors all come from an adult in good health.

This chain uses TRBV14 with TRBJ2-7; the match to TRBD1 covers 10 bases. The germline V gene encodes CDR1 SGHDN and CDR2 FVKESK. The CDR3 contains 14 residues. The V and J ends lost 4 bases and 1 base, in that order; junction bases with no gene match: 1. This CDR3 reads CASSRDRGSYEQYF. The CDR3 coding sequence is TGTGCCAGCAGCCGGGACAGGGGTTCCTACGAGCAGTACTTC. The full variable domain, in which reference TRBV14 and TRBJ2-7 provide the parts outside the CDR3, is EAGVTQFPSHSVIEKGQTVTLRCDPISGHDNLYWYRRVMGKEIKFLLHFVKESKQDESGMPNNRFLAERTGGTYSTLKVQPAELEDSGVYFCASSRDRGSYEQYFGPGTRLTVT.

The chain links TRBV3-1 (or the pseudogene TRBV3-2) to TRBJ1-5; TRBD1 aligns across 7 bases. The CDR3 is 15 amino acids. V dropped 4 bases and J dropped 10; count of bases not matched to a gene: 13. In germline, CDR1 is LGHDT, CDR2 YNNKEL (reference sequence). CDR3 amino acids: CASSRGGPAPGPQHF. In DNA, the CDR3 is TGTGCCAGCAGCCGAGGGGGCCCAGCCCCCGGCCCCCAGCATTTT.

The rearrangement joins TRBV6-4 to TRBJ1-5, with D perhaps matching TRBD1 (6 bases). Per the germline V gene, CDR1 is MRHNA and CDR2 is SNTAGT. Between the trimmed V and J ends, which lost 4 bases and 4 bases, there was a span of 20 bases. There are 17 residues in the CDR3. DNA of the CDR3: TGTGCCAGCAGTGGTCCGGGGGACAAAGTTACGAATCAGCCCCAGCATTTT. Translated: CASSGPGDKVTNQPQHF.

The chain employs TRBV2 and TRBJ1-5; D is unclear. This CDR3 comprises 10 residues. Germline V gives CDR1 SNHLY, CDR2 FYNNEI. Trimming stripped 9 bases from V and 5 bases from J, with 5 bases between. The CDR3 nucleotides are TGTGCCAGTGGGTATCAGCCCCAGCATTTT. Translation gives CASGYQPQHF.

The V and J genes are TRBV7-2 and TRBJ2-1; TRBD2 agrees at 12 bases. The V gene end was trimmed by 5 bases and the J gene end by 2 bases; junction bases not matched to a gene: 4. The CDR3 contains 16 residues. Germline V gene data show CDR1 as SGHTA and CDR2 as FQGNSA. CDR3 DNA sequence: TGTGCCAGCAGCCCGCGGACTAGCGGGGCCTACAATGAGCAGTTCTTC. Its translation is CASSPRTSGAYNEQFF.

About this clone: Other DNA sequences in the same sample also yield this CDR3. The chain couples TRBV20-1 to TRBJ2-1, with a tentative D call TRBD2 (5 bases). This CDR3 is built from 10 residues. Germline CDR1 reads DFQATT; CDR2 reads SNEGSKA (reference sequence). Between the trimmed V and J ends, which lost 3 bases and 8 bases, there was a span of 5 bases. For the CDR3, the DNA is TGCAGTGCTAGGGACTATGAGCAGTTCTTC. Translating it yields CSARDYEQFF.

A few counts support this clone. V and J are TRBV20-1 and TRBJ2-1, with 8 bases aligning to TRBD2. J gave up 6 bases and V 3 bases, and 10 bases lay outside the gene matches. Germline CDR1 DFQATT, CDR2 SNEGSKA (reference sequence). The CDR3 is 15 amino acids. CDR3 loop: CSASPLAGSVNEQFF. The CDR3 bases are TGCAGTGCTAGTCCATTAGCGGGATCAGTCAATGAGCAGTTCTTC.

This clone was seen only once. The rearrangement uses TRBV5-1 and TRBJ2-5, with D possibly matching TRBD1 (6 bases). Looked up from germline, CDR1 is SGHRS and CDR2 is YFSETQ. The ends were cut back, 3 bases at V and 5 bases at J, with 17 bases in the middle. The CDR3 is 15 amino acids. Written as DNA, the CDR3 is TGCGCCAGCAGCTATTCGGGACACCATTCGGAGACCCAGTACTTC. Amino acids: CASSYSGHHSETQYF.

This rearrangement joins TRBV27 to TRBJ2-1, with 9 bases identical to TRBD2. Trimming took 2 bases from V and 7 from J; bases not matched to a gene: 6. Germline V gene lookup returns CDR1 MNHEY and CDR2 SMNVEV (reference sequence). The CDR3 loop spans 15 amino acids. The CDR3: CASSLTLAGPNEQFF. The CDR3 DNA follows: TGTGCCAGCAGTTTAACCCTAGCGGGACCTAATGAGCAGTTCTTC.

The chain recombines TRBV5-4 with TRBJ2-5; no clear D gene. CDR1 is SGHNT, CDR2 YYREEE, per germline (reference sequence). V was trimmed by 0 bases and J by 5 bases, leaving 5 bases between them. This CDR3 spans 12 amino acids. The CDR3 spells CASSLGLETQYF. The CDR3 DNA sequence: TGTGCCAGCAGCTTGGGGCTCGAGACCCAGTACTTC.